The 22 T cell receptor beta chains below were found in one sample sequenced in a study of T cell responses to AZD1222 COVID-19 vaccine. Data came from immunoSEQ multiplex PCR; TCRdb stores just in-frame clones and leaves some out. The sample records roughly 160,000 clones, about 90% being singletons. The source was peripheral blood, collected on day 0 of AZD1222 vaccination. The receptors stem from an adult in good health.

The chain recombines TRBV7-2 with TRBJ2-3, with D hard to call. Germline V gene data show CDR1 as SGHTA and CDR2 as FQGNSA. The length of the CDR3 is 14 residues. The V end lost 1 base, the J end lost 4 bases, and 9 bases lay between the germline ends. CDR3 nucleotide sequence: TGTGCCAGCAGCTTAGGTTTAGCATCAGATACGCAGTATTTT. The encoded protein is CASSLGLASDTQYF.

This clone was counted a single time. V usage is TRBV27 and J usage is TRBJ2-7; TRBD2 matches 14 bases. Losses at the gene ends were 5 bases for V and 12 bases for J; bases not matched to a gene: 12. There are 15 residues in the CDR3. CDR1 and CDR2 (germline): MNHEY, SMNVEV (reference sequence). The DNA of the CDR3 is TGTGCCAGCAGTCCGGGACTAGCGGGAGACCAGCCTTTGTACTTC. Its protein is CASSPGLAGDQPLYF.

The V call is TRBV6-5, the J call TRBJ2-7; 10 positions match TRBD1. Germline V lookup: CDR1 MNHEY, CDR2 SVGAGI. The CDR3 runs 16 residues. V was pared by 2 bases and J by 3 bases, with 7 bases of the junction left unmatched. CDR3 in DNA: TGTGCCAGCAGTTACACCCAGGACAGGGGGGGCTACGAGCAGTACTTC. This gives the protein CASSYTQDRGGYEQYF.

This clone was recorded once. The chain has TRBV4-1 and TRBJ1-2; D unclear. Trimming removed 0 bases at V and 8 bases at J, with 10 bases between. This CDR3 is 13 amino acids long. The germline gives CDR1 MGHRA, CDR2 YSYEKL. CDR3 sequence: CASSQDRSGGYTF. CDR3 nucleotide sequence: TGCGCCAGCAGCCAAGACCGCTCGGGAGGCTACACCTTC.

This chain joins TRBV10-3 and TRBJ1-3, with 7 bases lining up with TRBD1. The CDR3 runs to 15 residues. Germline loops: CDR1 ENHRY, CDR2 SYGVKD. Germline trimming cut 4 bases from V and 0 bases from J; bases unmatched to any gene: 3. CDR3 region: CAISAGTASGNTIYF. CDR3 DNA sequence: TGTGCCATCAGTGCAGGGACAGCCTCTGGAAACACCATATATTTT.

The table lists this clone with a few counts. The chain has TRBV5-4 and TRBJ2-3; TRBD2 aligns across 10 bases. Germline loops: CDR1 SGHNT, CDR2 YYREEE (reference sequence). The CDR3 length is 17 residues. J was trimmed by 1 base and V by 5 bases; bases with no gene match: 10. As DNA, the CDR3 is TGTGCCAGCAGTCGTCGACTAGCGGGCCTTGGCACAGATACGCAGTATTTT. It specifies CASSRRLAGLGTDTQYF.

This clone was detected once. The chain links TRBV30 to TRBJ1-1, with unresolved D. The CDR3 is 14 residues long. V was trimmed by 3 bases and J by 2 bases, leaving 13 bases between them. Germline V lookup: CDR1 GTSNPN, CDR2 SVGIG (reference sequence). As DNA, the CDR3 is TGTGCCTGGAGCGCCGTTCAGACCAACACTGAAGCTTTCTTT. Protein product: CAWSAVQTNTEAFF.

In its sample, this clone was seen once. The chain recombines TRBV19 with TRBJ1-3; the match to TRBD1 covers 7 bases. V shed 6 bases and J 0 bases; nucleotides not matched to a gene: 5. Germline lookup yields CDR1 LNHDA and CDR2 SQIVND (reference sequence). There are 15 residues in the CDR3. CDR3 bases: TGTGCCAGTAGCCGGGCAGGGGGCTCTGGAAACACCATATATTTT. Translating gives CASSRAGGSGNTIYF.

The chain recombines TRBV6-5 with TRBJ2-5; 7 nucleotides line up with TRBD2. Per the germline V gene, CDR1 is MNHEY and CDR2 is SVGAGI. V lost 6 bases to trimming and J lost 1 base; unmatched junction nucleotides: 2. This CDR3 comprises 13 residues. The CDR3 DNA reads TGTGCCAGCAGGTCTAGCGGCCAAGAGACCCAGTACTTC. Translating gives CASRSSGQETQYF.

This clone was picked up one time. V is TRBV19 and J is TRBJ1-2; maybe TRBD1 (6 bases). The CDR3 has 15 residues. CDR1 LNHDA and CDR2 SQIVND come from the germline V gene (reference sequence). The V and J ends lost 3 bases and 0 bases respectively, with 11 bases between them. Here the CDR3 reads CASSIDRSTNYGYTF. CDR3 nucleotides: TGTGCCAGTAGTATCGACAGGTCGACTAACTATGGCTACACCTTC.

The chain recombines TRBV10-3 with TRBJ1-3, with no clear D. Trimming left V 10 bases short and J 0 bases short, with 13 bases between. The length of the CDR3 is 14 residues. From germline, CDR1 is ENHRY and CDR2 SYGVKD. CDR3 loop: CATAAGFSGNTIYF. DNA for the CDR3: TGTGCCACCGCCGCAGGCTTCTCTGGAAACACCATATATTTT.

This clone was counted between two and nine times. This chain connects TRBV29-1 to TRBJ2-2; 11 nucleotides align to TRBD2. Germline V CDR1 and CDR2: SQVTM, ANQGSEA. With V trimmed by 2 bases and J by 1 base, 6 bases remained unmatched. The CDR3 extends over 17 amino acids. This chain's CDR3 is CSVELAGGPLNTGELFF. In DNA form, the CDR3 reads TGCAGCGTTGAATTAGCGGGAGGGCCACTGAACACCGGGGAGCTGTTTTTT.

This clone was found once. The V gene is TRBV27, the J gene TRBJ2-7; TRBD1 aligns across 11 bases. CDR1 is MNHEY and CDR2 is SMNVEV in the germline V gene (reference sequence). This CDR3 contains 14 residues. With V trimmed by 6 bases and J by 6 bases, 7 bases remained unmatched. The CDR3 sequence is CASRSGTGGSEQYF. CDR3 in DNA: TGTGCCAGCAGGTCCGGGACAGGGGGGAGCGAGCAGTACTTC.

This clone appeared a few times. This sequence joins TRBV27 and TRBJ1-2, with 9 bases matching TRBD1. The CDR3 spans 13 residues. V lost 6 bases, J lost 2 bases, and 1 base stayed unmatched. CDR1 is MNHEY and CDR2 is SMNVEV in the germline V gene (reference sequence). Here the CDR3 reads CASRTGGNYGYTF. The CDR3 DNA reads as TGTGCCAGCAGGACAGGGGGAAACTATGGCTACACCTTC.

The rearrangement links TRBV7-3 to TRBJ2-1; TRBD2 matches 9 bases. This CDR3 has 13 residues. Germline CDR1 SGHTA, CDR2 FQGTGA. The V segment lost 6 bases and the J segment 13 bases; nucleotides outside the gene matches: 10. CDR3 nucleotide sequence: TGTGCCAGCAGGGATAGCGGGGGAGGGGGTCAGTTCTTC. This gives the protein CASRDSGGGGQFF.

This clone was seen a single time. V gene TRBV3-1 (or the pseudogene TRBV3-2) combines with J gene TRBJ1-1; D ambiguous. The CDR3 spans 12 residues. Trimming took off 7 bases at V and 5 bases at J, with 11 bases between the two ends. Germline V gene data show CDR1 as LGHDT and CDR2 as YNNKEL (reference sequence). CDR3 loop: CASMSSGTEAFF. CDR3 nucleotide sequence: TGTGCCAGCATGTCCAGTGGGACTGAAGCTTTCTTT.

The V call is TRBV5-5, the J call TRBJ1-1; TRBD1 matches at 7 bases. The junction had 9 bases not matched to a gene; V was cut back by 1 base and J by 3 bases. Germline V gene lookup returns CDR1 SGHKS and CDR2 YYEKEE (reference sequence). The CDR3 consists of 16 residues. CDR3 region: CASSLTDRVGHTEAFF. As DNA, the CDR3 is TGTGCCAGCAGCTTGACCGACAGGGTTGGGCACACTGAAGCTTTCTTT. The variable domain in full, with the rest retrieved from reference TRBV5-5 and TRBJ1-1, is DAGVTQSPTHLIKTRGQQVTLRCSPISGHKSVSWYQQVLGQGPQFIFQYYEKEERGRGNFPDRFSARQFPNYSSELNVNALLLGDSALYLCASSLTDRVGHTEAFFGQGTRLTVV.

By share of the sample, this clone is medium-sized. CDR3 nucleotides: TGTGCCAGCAGTCCCGGACAGGATTTGAACATTCAGTACTTC. The encoded protein is CASSPGQDLNIQYF. The V and J genes are TRBV6-2 or TRBV6-3 and TRBJ2-4; TRBD1 aligns across 7 bases. Germline V gives CDR1 MNHEY, CDR2 SVGEGT. The CDR3 contains 14 residues. The ends lost 5 bases at V and 7 bases at J; junction bases unmatched: 8.

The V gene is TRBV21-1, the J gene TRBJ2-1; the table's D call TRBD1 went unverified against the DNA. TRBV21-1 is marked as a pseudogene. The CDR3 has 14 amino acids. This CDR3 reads CANPDRVSYNEQFF. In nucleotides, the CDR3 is TGTGCCAACCCCGACAGGGTCTCCTACAATGAGCAGTTCTTC.

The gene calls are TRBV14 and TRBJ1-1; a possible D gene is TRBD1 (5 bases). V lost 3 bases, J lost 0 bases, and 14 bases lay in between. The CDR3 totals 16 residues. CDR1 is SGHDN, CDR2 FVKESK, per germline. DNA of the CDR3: TGTGCCAGCAGCCAGATTACCGACAGAATGAACACTGAAGCTTTCTTT. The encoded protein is CASSQITDRMNTEAFF.

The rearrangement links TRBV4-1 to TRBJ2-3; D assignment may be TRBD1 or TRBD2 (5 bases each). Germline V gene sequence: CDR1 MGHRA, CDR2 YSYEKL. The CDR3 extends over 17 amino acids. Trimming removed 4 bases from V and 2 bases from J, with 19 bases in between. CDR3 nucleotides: TGCGCCAGCAGCCTCCCCCCAGGGTGGGAGAACACAGATACGCAGTATTTT. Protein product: CASSLPPGWENTDTQYF.

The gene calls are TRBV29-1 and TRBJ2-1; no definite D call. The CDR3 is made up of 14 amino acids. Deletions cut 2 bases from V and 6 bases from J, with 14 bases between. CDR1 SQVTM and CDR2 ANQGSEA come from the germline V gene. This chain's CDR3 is CSVERRGRLNEQFF. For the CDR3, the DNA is TGCAGCGTTGAACGACGTGGTCGCCTCAATGAGCAGTTCTTC.